The clone carrying this TCR beta chain appeared a few times. The CDR3 is 15 amino acids. Germline values: CDR1 SNHLY, CDR2 FYNNEI. Trimming took off 4 bases at V and 3 bases at J, with 16 bases between the two ends. This record belongs to a study of blood T cell repertoires in COVID-19. Assay: immunoSEQ multiplex PCR; the TCRdb copy retains only in-frame clones and omits some. This sample has approximately 390,000 clones, with about 89% found just once. The rearrangement links TRBV2 to TRBJ2-7, with a possible D match to TRBD2 (6 bases). The sequence was collected from a woman aged 60-75 years with COVID-19, enrolled during active disease. Input material: peripheral blood. CDR3 residues: CASSGRTTGLYEQYF. CDR3 bases: TGTGCCAGCAGTGGCCGTACCACGGGACTCTACGAGCAGTACTTC.